A single sample is the source of the 21 T cell receptor beta chains below, sequenced in a study of early T cells in non-severe SARS-CoV-2 infection. One entry per CDR3 protein results from TCRdb running MiXCR on the 5' RACE reads. The repertoire holds 65,000 to 95,000 distinct CDR3 sequences, with roughly 12% as singletons. Specimen: whole blood, collected at baseline. These receptors were obtained from an adult who was a healthcare worker with PCR-confirmed SARS-CoV-2 infection or an uninfected control (not recorded which). The donor label of this sample is uncertain.

V gene TRBV20-1 combines with J gene TRBJ2-2; 11 bases map to TRBD1. This CDR3 comprises 13 residues. With V trimmed by 7 bases and J by 5 bases, 3 bases remained unmatched. Germline V gene sequence: CDR1 DFQATT, CDR2 SNEGSKA (reference sequence). The CDR3: CSGRDRGTGELFF. The CDR3 bases are TGCAGTGGCCGGGACAGGGGGACCGGGGAGCTGTTTTTT.

This clonotype was seen at least ten times. V is TRBV4-3 and J is TRBJ1-1; D is possibly TRBD1 (6 bases). The length of the CDR3 is 13 residues. Germline CDR1 and CDR2: LGHNA and YSLEER. Trimming cost V 2 bases and J 3 bases, with 7 bases left between them. For the CDR3, the DNA is TGCGCCAGCAGCCAAACAGGGTACACTGAAGCTTTCTTT. It is translated as CASSQTGYTEAFF.

The table lists this clonotype with a few counts. This chain links TRBV13 with TRBJ2-7, with D perhaps matching TRBD2 (5 bases). V was cut by 4 bases and J by 2 bases, with 15 bases left in between. Germline values: CDR1 PRHDT, CDR2 FYEKMQ (reference sequence). The length of the CDR3 is 15 residues. The CDR3 DNA follows: TGTGCCAGCAGCTCACGACTAAGTATGACCTACGAGCAGTACTTC. Its translation is CASSSRLSMTYEQYF. The whole variable domain, remainder taken from reference TRBV13 and TRBJ2-7, is AAGVIQSPRHLIKEKRETATLKCYPIPRHDTVYWYQQGPGQDPQFLISFYEKMQSDKGSIPDRFSAQQFSDYHSELNMSSLELGDSALYFCASSSRLSMTYEQYFGPGTRLTVT.

The J gene is TRBJ1-5, the V gene TRBV27; D call uncertain. This CDR3 has 15 residues. From germline, CDR1 is MNHEY and CDR2 SMNVEV (reference sequence). V lost 3 bases and J 4 bases, leaving 13 bases between the germline ends. CDR3 in amino acids: CASSFAPPGNQPQHF. CDR3 DNA: TGTGCCAGCAGTTTCGCCCCCCCGGGGAATCAGCCCCAGCATTTT.

The V and J genes are TRBV9 and TRBJ2-5; the D call may be TRBD1 or TRBD2 (6 bases each). The CDR3 covers 14 residues. V lost 0 bases, J lost 5 bases, and 11 bases lay in between. The germline V gene has CDR1 SGDLS and CDR2 YYNGEE. DNA of the CDR3: TGTGCCAGCAGCGTAGCTGGGGGGCACGAGACCCAGTACTTC. The encoded protein is CASSVAGGHETQYF.

Many counts were recorded for this clonotype. This rearrangement joins TRBV18 to TRBJ1-4; D remains unclear. V lost 3 bases, J lost 2 bases, and 7 bases lay in between. The CDR3 covers 14 residues. The germline gives CDR1 KGHSH, CDR2 LQKENI. CDR3 amino acids: CASSPVATNEKLFF. For the CDR3, the DNA is TGTGCCAGCTCACCGGTAGCCACTAATGAAAAACTGTTTTTT. The full variable domain, completed using reference TRBV18 and TRBJ1-4, is NAGVMQNPRHLVRRRGQEARLRCSPMKGHSHVYWYRQLPEEGLKFMVYLQKENIIDESGMPKERFSAEFPKEGPSILRIQQVVRGDSAAYFCASSPVATNEKLFFGSGTQLSVL.

This clonotype was seen ten or more times. The V gene is TRBV3-1, the J gene TRBJ1-6; unclear D gene. V lost 4 bases and J lost 6, with 7 bases in between. This CDR3 is 13 amino acids long. CDR1 and CDR2 from the germline V gene are LGHDT and YNNKEL (reference sequence). The CDR3: CASSPSGNSPLHF. Written as DNA, the CDR3 is TGTGCCAGCAGCCCTTCGGGTAATTCACCCCTCCACTTT. Looking up the rest from reference TRBV3-1 and TRBJ1-6 gives the full variable domain: DTAVSQTPKYLVTQMGNDKSIKCEQNLGHDTMYWYKQDSKKFLKIMFSYNNKELIINETVPNRFSPKSPDKAHLNLHINSLELGDSAVYFCASSPSGNSPLHFGNGTRLTVT.

This clonotype was found many times. The chain couples TRBV7-2 to TRBJ1-1, with 8 nucleotides matching TRBD1. Trimming took 4 bases from V and 6 from J; bases not matched to a gene: 16. From germline, CDR1 is SGHTA and CDR2 FQGNSA. This CDR3 has 17 amino acids. CDR3 sequence reads: CASSSGQGSRSKPEAFF. CDR3 sequence (DNA): TGTGCCAGCAGCTCAGGACAGGGATCGAGGAGTAAACCTGAAGCTTTCTTT.

This clonotype came up a few times. The chain is built from TRBV10-3 and TRBJ2-1; the match to TRBD2 covers 14 bases. Germline CDR1 reads ENHRY; CDR2 reads SYGVKD. The J segment lost 0 bases and the V segment lost 6 bases, leaving 10 bases of the junction unmatched. The CDR3 has 19 amino acids. The CDR3 is CAIRGETSGRVSSYNEQFF. Written as DNA, the CDR3 is TGTGCCATCAGGGGCGAGACTAGCGGGAGGGTAAGCTCCTACAATGAGCAGTTCTTC.

The rearrangement links TRBV5-1 to TRBJ1-3, with no clear D. This CDR3 comprises 14 residues. Trimming pared 0 bases from V and 4 bases from J, leaving 8 bases between. Germline CDR1 and CDR2: SGHRS and YFSETQ. The CDR3 nucleotides read TGCGCCAGCAGCTTGGCAGGACGCGGAAACACCATATATTTT. Translated, it gives CASSLAGRGNTIYF.

In its sample, this clonotype was seen a few times. This chain links TRBV11-2 with TRBJ2-7; D is possibly TRBD1 (5 bases). Trimming took 4 bases from V and 1 from J, leaving 8 bases between them. This CDR3 spans 13 amino acids. CDR1 SGHAT and CDR2 FQNNGV come from the germline V gene. The CDR3 spells CASSSPGSYEQYF. The CDR3 DNA follows: TGTGCCAGCAGCTCTCCAGGGTCCTACGAGCAGTACTTC.

A note on this clonotype: Lacking the conserved final phenylalanine or tryptophan, this CDR3 likely reflects a read error. The DNA of the CDR3 is TGTGCCAGCAGCTTAGTGACTAGCGGCACAGATACGCAGTATTTA. Translating gives CASSLVTSGTDTQYL. The chain employs TRBV7-2 and TRBJ2-3, with 8 bases fitting TRBD2. CDR3 length: 15 amino acids. Trimming at V came to 1 base and at J to 1 base, leaving 1 base not matched to a gene. Germline V gene data show CDR1 as SGHTA and CDR2 as FQGNSA.

This clonotype was observed a handful of times. This chain joins TRBV6-2 or TRBV6-3 and TRBJ2-3; 10 bases fit TRBD2. The germline CDR1 and CDR2 sequences are MNHEY and SVGEGT. The CDR3 length is 16 residues. Trimming at V came to 4 bases and at J to 0 bases, leaving 4 bases not matched to a gene. CDR3 DNA sequence: TGTGCCAGCAGTTCCACTAGCGGGACTAGCACAGATACGCAGTATTTT. It is translated as CASSSTSGTSTDTQYF.

The chain links TRBV10-2 to TRBJ1-4, with 9 bases that match TRBD1. Germline-derived CDR1 and CDR2 are WSHSY and SAAADI. V trimming: 7 bases; J trimming: 4 bases; junction bases outside the gene matches: 7. This CDR3 region has 15 residues. The CDR3 nucleotides are TGCGCCAGCACTGACAGGGGGTTGCTTAATGAAAAACTGTTTTTT. The encoded protein is CASTDRGLLNEKLFF.

In its sample, this clonotype was seen a few times. The V and J genes are TRBV4-1 and TRBJ2-7, with D possibly being TRBD1 (6 bases). The CDR3 contains 15 residues. CDR1 is MGHRA and CDR2 is YSYEKL in the germline V gene. Trimming removed 0 bases at V and 6 bases at J, with 15 bases between. The CDR3 DNA sequence: TGCGCCAGCAGCCAAGATAACGGCAGGGGTAGCGAGCAGTACTTC. Translation gives CASSQDNGRGSEQYF.

In this sample, this clonotype turned up a few times. This chain links TRBV7-6 with TRBJ2-2, with 9 bases matching TRBD2. Germline V CDR1 and CDR2: SGHVS, FNYEAQ. V gave up 3 bases and J gave up 1 base; unmatched junction bases: 3. The CDR3 is made up of 16 amino acids. CDR3 bases: TGTGCCAGCAGCTTGCCAGCGGGGGGGAACACCGGGGAGCTGTTTTTT. Its translation is CASSLPAGGNTGELFF.

The chain combines TRBV18 with TRBJ1-3; D gene ambiguous. The CDR3 contains 17 residues. Germline loops: CDR1 KGHSH, CDR2 LQKENI. With 4 bases removed from V and 0 bases from J, the gap between germline ends came to 16 bases. This CDR3 reads CASSRYTPPSSGNTIYF. The DNA for the CDR3 is TGTGCCAGCTCACGCTACACCCCACCCAGCTCTGGAAACACCATATATTTT.

This clonotype was seen repeatedly, ten times or more. CDR3 in DNA: TGTGCCAGCAGTTACTGGGCAGCTAGCACTGCTGGCGAGCAGTACTTC. Translating gives CASSYWAASTAGEQYF. The chain has TRBV6-5 and TRBJ2-7, with D possibly TRBD2 on 5 matching bases. V gave up 1 base and J gave up 6 bases, with 19 bases separating them. The CDR3 totals 16 residues. The V gene's germline CDR1 is MNHEY and CDR2 SVGAGI.

The chain is built from TRBV11-3 and TRBJ2-1; D is tentatively TRBD1 or TRBD2 (5 bases each). Trimming stripped 3 bases from V and 5 bases from J, with 14 bases between. CDR3 size: 15 residues. From germline, CDR1 is SGHNT and CDR2 YENEEA. DNA for the CDR3: TGTGCCAGCAGCTTTTTCGAGGGGTTCAACAATGAGCAGTTCTTC. Encoded protein: CASSFFEGFNNEQFF.

The chain joins TRBV7-3 to TRBJ2-1, with D possibly matching TRBD2 (6 bases). Germline lookup yields CDR1 SGHTA and CDR2 FQGTGA. V lost 4 bases, J lost 14 bases, and 18 bases lay in between. The CDR3 is 13 residues long. CDR3 bases: TGTGCCAGCAGCTCAGCGGGCGGCGGGGTAAAGTTCTTC. It specifies CASSSAGGGVKFF.

The chain uses TRBV4-3 and TRBJ1-1; TRBD1 might be the D (6 bases). Germline CDR1 is LGHNA and CDR2 is YSLEER. Trimming took off 0 bases at V and 5 bases at J, with 13 bases between the two ends. The CDR3 runs to 15 residues. The CDR3 here is CASSQDVRGKTEAFF. The CDR3 region has the DNA TGCGCCAGCAGCCAAGATGTCAGGGGCAAAACTGAAGCTTTCTTT.